This T cell receptor beta chain was recorded in a study of blood T cell repertoires in COVID-19. The wider study: The samples span acute and convalescent COVID-19 from the United States, Italy and Spain. The cDNA or gDNA used as material had been derived from T cells, B-cell-depleted T cells, or PBMCs.

Germline CDR1 is MNHEY and CDR2 is SVGAGI. The V end lost 2 bases, the J end lost 1 base, and 9 bases lay between the germline ends. The CDR3 spans 15 residues. The repertoire was sequenced with immunoSEQ multiplex PCR; TCRdb's copy has only in-frame clones and lacks some. Among approximately 250,000 clones listed, around nine tenths were seen once. This clonotype originated in a middle-aged man with active or convalescent COVID-19. Sample: peripheral blood. This chain links TRBV6-5 with TRBJ1-3, with D perhaps TRBD1 (6 bases). Here the CDR3 reads CASSYLQGSGNTIYF. The CDR3 bases are TGTGCCAGCAGTTACCTACAGGGATCTGGAAACACCATATATTTT.